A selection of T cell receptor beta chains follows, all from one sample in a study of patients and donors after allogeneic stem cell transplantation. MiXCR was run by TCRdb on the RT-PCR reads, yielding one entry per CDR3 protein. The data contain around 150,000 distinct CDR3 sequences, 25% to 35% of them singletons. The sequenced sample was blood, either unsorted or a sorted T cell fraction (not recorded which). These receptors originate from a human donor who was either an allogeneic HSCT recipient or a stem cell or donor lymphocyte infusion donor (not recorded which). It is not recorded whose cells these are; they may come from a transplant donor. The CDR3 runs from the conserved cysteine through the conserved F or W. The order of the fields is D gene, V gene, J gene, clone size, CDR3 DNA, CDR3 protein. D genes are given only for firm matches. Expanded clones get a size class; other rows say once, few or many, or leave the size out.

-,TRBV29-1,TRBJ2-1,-,TGCAGCGTTGAATTTGGCACCCACAATGAGCAGTTCTTC,CSVEFGTHNEQFF
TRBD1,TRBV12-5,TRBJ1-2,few,TGTGCTAGTGGCATACAGGGGTTCGGTGGCTACACCTTC,CASGIQGFGGYTF
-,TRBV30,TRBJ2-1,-,TGTGCCTGGAGCATGACGGACATCTACAATGAGCAGTTCTTC,CAWSMTDIYNEQFF
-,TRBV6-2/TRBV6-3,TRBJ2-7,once,TGTGCCACGGGGCCCACCGGGACCGCCTACGAGCAGTACTTC,CATGPTGTAYEQYF
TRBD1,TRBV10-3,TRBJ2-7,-,TGTGCCATCAAACCGGGACAGGCCTCCTACGAGCAGTACTTC,CAIKPGQASYEQYF
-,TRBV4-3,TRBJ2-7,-,TGCGCCAGCAGCCAAGTGGGACTGGATGGCAACGAGCAGTACTTC,CASSQVGLDGNEQYF
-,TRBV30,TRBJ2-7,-,TGTGCCGGGACCTCGACAGGACGTCGCGAGCAGTACTTC,CAGTSTGRREQYF
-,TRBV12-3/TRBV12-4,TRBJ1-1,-,TGTGCCAGCAGTTTAGACAGGAGATGGGTGATGAACACTGAAGCTTTCTTT,CASSLDRRWVMNTEAFF
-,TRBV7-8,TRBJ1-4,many,TGTGCCAGCAGCCAAAGACCCCTGCCGACTAATGAAAAACTGTTTTTT,CASSQRPLPTNEKLFF
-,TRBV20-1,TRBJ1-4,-,TGCAGTGCTAGGACACAGGGACACAACATTCGTGAAAAACTGTTTTTT,CSARTQGHNIREKLFF
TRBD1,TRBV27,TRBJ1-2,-,TGTGCCAGCAGTTTCTCAGAGGGGGCGGCTGGCTTCACCTTC,CASSFSEGAAGFTF
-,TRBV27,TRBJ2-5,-,TGTGCCAGCAGTTTGATGGGTACGCGGGGAGAGACCCAGTACTTC,CASSLMGTRGETQYF
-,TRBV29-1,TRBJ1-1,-,TGCGGGTCGGGACATAAGTACACTGAAGCTTTCTTT,CGSGHKYTEAFF
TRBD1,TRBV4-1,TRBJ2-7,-,TGCGCCAGTAGCCAGACCGGGACAGCGCCCTACGAGCAGTACTTC,CASSQTGTAPYEQYF
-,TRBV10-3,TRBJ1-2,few,TGTGCCACCCAGGGGTCCGGCTATGGCTACACCTTC,CATQGSGYGYTF
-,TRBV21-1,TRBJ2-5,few,TGTGCCAGCAGCACGAATTCAGGGATTCGAGAGACCCAGTACTTC,CASSTNSGIRETQYF
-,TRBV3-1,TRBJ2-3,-,TGTGCCAGCAGCCAAACTAGCACAGATACGCAGTATTTT,CASSQTSTDTQYF
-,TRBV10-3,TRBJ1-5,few,TGTGCCATCGCTTGGGATAGCAATCAGCCCCAGCATTTT,CAIAWDSNQPQHF
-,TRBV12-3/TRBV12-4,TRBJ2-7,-,TGTGCCAGCAGTTTTTTAAGGGACGAGCAGTACTTC,CASSFLRDEQYF
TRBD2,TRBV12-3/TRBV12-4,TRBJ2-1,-,TGTGCCAGCAGAGGGCTAGCGGGAGGGCCGAGCTCCTACAATGAGCAGTTCTTC,CASRGLAGGPSSYNEQFF
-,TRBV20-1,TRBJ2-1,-,TGCAGTGCTAGATCCCATGGGACGCCTAGCTCCTACAATGAGCAGTTCTTC,CSARSHGTPSSYNEQFF
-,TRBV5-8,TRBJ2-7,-,TGTGCCAGCAGCTTGGCCGTGACACCAACGAAACAGTACTTC,CASSLAVTPTKQYF
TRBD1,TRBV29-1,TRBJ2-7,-,TGCAGCGCTCGGACAGGAACCTACGAGCAGTACTTC,CSARTGTYEQYF
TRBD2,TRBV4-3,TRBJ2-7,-,TGCGCCAGCAGCCAGGGACTAGTCTACGAGCAGTACTTC,CASSQGLVYEQYF
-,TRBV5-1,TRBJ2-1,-,TGCGCCAGCAGCTTGGCCGCAGACAATGAGCAGATCTTC,CASSLAADNEQIF
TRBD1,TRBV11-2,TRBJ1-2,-,TGTGCCAGCAGCCCACCGGGGGCACAGGGGGCCACCTACACCTTC,CASSPPGAQGATYTF
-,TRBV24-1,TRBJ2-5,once,TGTGCCACCAGTGATTTAGCCCGTCCGGAGACCCAGTACTTC,CATSDLARPETQYF
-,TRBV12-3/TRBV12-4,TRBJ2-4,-,TGTGCCAGCACCCCCCCCTGGGGCGCGTCCAAAAACATTCAGTACTTC,CASTPPWGASKNIQYF
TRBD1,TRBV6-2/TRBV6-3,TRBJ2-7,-,TGTGCCAGCAGTTACTCGACAGGGGGACCCTACGAGCAGTACTTC,CASSYSTGGPYEQYF
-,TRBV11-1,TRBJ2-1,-,TGTGCCAGCAGCGCCTCTAGGGGGGGGCAGTTCTTC,CASSASRGGQFF
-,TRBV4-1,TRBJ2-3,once,TGCGCCAGCAGCCAGAGACCACCGACGGATACGCAGTATTTT,CASSQRPPTDTQYF
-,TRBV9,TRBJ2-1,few,TGTGCCAGCAGCCCGCAAGGAGCGGGTAATGAGCAGTTCTTC,CASSPQGAGNEQFF
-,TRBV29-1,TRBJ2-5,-,TGCAGCGTTGAGGATACAGGGAGGCAAGAGACCCAGTACTTC,CSVEDTGRQETQYF
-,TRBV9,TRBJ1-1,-,TGTGCCAGCAGCGTAGTAGGACAGCCTGAAGCTTTCTTT,CASSVVGQPEAFF
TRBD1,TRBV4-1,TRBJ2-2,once,TGCGCCAGCAGGTTGACCAGGGGGCAGGCCGGGGAGCTGTTTTTT,CASRLTRGQAGELFF
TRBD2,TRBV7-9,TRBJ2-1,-,TGTGCCAGCAGCTTAGCACCGACTAGCGGGAGTTTCCAGTTCTTC,CASSLAPTSGSFQFF
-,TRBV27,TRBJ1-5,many,TGTGCCAGCAGTTTGGAAGGATATAGCAATCAGCCCCAGCATTTT,CASSLEGYSNQPQHF
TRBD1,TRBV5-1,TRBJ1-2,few,TGCGCCAGCAGCTTGGCAGGGGGCACCCTTTGGAACTATGGCTACACCTTC,CASSLAGGTLWNYGYTF
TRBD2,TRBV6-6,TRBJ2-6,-,TGTGCCAGCAGTTCCACGATAAGGACTAGCAGCTCTGGGGCCAACGTCCTGACTTTC,CASSSTIRTSSSGANVLTF
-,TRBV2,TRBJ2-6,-,TGTGCCAGCAGTGATTCCCGCTCTGGGGCCAACGTCCTGACTTTC,CASSDSRSGANVLTF
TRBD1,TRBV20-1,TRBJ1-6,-,TGCAGTGCCGGGACAGGGGGAACACCCCTCCACTTT,CSAGTGGTPLHF
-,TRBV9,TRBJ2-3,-,TGTGCCAGCAGCGTACGGGGAGATACGCAGTATTTT,CASSVRGDTQYF
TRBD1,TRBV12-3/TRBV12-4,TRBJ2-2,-,TGTGCCAGCAGTCCCCTAGAGGGGGCGGGCACCGGGGAGCTGTTTTTT,CASSPLEGAGTGELFF
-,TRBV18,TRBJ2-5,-,TGTGCCAGCTCACCAGCAACCCGCGGTCAAGAGACCCAGTACTTC,CASSPATRGQETQYF
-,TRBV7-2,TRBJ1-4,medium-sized,TGTGCCAGCAGCGTTGGAGGGGGGGCTGCAGAAAAACTGTTTTTT,CASSVGGGAAEKLFF
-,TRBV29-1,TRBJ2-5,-,TGCAGTACGGGAGAAGAGACCCAGTACTTC,CSTGEETQYF
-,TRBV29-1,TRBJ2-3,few,TGCAGCGTGGAGGAAGGGACAGATACGCAGTATTTT,CSVEEGTDTQYF
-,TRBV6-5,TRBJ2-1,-,TGTGCCAGCAGTTACCTAAGCGGCAATAATGAGCAGTTCTTC,CASSYLSGNNEQFF
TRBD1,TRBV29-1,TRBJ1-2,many,TGCAGCGTTGTCAACGACAGGGCCAATGGCTACACCTTC,CSVVNDRANGYTF
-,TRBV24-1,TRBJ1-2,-,TGTGCCACCAGCAACGCAGGGCATGGCTACACCTTC,CATSNAGHGYTF
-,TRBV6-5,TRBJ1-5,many,TGTGCCAGCAGTTACTCGACCCCCAACAGCGAGAATCAGCCCCAGCATTTT,CASSYSTPNSENQPQHF
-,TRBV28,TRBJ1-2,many,TGTGCCAGCAGTATAAGACAGGACGACTATGGCTACACCTTC,CASSIRQDDYGYTF
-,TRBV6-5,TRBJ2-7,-,TGTGCCAGCAGTTGGGGAGGAGCGGACTACGAGCAGTACTTC,CASSWGGADYEQYF